This T cell receptor beta chain derives from a study of human T cells and chemical hapten exposure. Overall study context: 0.01% DPC was applied to the upper back in patch tests, which were read at 6 days.

The V end lost 11 bases, the J end lost 1 base, and 15 bases lay between the germline ends. Germline V CDR1 and CDR2: MNHEY, SVGEGT. This CDR3 has 14 residues. TCRdb reprocessed the RACE reads via MiXCR and lists one record per CDR3 protein. The repertoire holds 70,000 to 90,000 distinct CDR3 sequences, over 9.5% seen once, with 5% in the top ten. Time point specified: patch test 2, 6 weeks after DPC sensitization. Treatment of the sample: therapeutic diphenylcyclopropenone sensitization with weekly scalp DPC. Overall study findings and caveats: Patch test score was positively correlated with the counts of TCRs that had expanded at PT1.

This clonotype was seen many times. The antigen is undetermined. The chain has TRBV6-2 or TRBV6-3 and TRBJ1-5, with a tentative D call TRBD1 (5 bases). The source material was whole blood, sampled in connection with sensitization to the hapten diphenylcyclopropenone (DPC). The clonotype comes from a woman in her forties or fifties with alopecia areata. Some clones in this sample may be carry-over from other donors' samples. DNA of the CDR3: TGTGCCCACCCAGGGCGATCGAGCAATCAGCCCCAGCATTTT. Translating gives CAHPGRSSNQPQHF.